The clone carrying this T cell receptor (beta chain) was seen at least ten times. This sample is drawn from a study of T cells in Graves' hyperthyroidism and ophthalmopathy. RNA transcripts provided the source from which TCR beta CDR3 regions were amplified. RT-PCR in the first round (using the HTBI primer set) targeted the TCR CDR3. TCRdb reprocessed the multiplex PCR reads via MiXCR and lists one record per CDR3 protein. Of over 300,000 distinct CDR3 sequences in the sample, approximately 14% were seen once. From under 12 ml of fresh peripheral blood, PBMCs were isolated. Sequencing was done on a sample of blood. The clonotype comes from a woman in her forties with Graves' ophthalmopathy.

Here the CDR3 reads CASEGLADNEQFF. The CDR3 region has the DNA TGTGCCAGCGAGGGACTAGCGGACAATGAGCAGTTCTTC. The chain uses TRBV19 and TRBJ2-1; 11 bases are a match to TRBD2. Germline trimming cut 9 bases from V and 5 bases from J; bases unmatched to any gene: 3. This CDR3 region has 13 residues. The germline gives CDR1 LNHDA, CDR2 SQIVND (reference sequence).